Sequencing of this TCR beta chain was carried out in a study of blood T cell repertoires in COVID-19. Looking at the study overall: Donors in the United States, Italy and Spain gave samples during acute or convalescent COVID-19. From T cells, B-cell-depleted T cells, or PBMCs came the material, which was cDNA or gDNA.

Only in-frame clones appear in the TCRdb table, and some are missing; sequencing was by immunoSEQ multiplex PCR. The sample records around 20,000 clones, approximately 85% being singletons. The CDR3 has 13 amino acids. Trimming cost V 8 bases and J 9 bases, with 19 bases left between them. Germline-derived CDR1 and CDR2 are SGHAT and FQDESV (reference sequence). The clonotype was recovered from an elderly man with acute or convalescent COVID-19. The specimen sequenced was peripheral blood. This rearrangement joins TRBV11-1 to TRBJ1-1, with D possibly TRBD1 on 6 matching bases. CDR3 DNA sequence: TGTGCCAGCGAACTTTCGGGACACCCTAAAGCTTTCTTT. It yields the protein CASELSGHPKAFF.